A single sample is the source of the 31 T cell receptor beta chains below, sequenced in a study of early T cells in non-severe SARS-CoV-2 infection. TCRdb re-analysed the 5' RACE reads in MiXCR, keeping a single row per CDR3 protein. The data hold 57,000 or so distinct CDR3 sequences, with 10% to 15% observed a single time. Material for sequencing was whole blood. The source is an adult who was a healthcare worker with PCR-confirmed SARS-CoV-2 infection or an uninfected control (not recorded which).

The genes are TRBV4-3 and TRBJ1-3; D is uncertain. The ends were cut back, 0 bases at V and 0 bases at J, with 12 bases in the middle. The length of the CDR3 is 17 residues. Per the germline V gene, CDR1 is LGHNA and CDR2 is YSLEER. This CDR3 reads CASSQDFGGSSGNTIYF. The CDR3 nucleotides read TGCGCCAGCAGCCAAGATTTCGGCGGTAGCTCTGGAAACACCATATATTTT.

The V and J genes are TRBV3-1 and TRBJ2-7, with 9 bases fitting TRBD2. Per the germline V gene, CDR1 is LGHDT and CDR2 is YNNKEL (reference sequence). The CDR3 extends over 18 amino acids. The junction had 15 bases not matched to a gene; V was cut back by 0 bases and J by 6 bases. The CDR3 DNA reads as TGTGCCAGCAGCCAAGATCAGTTAGCGGGAGTAAGGCCGCTCGAGCAGTACTTC. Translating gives CASSQDQLAGVRPLEQYF.

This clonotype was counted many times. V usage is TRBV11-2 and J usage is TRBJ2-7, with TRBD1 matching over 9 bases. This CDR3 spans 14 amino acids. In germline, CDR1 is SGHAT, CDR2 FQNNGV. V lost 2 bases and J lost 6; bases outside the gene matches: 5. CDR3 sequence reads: CASSLLQGAGEQYF. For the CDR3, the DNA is TGTGCCAGCAGCTTACTACAGGGGGCTGGCGAGCAGTACTTC. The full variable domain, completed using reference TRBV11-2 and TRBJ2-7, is EAGVAQSPRYKIIEKRQSVAFWCNPISGHATLYWYQQILGQGPKLLIQFQNNGVVDDSQLPKDRFSAERLKGVDSTLKIQPAKLEDSAVYLCASSLLQGAGEQYFGPGTRLTVT.

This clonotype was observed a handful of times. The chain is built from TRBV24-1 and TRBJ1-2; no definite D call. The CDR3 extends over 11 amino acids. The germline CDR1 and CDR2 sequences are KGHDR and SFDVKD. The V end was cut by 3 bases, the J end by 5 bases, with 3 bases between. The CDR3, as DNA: TGTGCCACCAGTGATGCGTATGGCTACACCTTC. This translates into CATSDAYGYTF.

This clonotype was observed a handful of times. The CDR3 DNA reads TGCGCCAGCAGCCAAGGTCCGGGACAGGGGTTGAATGAGCAGTTCTTC. It specifies CASSQGPGQGLNEQFF. The chain links TRBV4-1 to TRBJ2-1, with TRBD1 matching 10 bases. The V and J ends lost 1 base and 7 bases, in that order; junction bases with no gene match: 7. CDR1 and CDR2 from the germline V gene are MGHRA and YSYEKL. The CDR3 runs 16 residues.

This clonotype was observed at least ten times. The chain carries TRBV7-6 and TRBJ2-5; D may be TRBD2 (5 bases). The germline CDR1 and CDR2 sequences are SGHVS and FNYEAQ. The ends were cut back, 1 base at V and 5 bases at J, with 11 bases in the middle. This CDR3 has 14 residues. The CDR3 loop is CASSLGGPRETQYF. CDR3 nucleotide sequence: TGTGCCAGCAGCTTAGGAGGGCCCCGGGAGACCCAGTACTTC.

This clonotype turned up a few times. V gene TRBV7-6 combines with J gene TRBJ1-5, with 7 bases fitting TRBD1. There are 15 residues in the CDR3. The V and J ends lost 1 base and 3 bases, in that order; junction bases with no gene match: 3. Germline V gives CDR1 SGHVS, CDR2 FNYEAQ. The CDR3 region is CASSLGTGHNQPQHF. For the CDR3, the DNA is TGTGCCAGCAGCTTAGGGACAGGACACAATCAGCCCCAGCATTTT.

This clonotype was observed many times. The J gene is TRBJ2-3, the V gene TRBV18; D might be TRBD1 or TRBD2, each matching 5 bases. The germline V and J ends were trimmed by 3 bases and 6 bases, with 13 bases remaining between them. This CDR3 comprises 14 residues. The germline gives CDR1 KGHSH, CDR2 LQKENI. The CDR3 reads CASSPTWGTDTQYF. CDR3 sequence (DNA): TGTGCCAGCTCACCGACGTGGGGGACGGATACGCAGTATTTT. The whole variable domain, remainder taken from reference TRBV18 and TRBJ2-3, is NAGVMQNPRHLVRRRGQEARLRCSPMKGHSHVYWYRQLPEEGLKFMVYLQKENIIDESGMPKERFSAEFPKEGPSILRIQQVVRGDSAAYFCASSPTWGTDTQYFGPGTRLTVL.

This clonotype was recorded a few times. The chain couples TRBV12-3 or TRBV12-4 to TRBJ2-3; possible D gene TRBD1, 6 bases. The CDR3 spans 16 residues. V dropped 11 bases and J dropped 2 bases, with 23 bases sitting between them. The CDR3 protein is CAVYAPTDRNTDTQYF. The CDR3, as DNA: TGTGCCGTATACGCCCCCACCGACAGGAACACAGATACGCAGTATTTT.

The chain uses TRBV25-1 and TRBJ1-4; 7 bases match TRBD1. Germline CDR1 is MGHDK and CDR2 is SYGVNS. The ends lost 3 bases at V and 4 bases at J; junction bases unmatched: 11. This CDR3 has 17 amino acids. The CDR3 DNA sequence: TGTGCCAGCAGTGAGGATCTACAGGGGATGGGTAATGAAAAACTGTTTTTT. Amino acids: CASSEDLQGMGNEKLFF.

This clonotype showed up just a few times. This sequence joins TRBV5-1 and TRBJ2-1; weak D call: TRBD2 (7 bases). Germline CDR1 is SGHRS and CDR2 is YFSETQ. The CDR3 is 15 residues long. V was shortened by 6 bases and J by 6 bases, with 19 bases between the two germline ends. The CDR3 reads CASTLRAGEGNEQFF. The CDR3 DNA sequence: TGCGCCAGCACTTTGAGGGCAGGGGAGGGCAATGAGCAGTTCTTC. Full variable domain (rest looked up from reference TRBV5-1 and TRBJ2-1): KAGVTQTPRYLIKTRGQQVTLSCSPISGHRSVSWYQQTPGQGLQFLFEYFSETQRNKGNFPGRFSGRQFSNSRSEMNVSTLELGDSALYLCASTLRAGEGNEQFFGPGTRLTVL.

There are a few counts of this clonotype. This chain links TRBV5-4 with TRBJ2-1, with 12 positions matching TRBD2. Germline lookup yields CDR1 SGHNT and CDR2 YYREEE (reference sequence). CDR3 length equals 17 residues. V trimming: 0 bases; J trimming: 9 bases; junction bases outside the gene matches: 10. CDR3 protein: CASSLAGLAGGPGEQFF. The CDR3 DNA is TGTGCCAGCAGCTTGGCCGGGCTAGCGGGGGGGCCGGGTGAGCAGTTCTTC.

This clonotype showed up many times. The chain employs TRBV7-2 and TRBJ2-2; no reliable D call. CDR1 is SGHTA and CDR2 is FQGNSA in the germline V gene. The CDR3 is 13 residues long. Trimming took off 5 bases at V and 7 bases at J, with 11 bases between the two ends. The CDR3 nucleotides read TGTGCCAGCAGCCAGTCGGGTGACGGGGAGCTGTTTTTT. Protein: CASSQSGDGELFF.

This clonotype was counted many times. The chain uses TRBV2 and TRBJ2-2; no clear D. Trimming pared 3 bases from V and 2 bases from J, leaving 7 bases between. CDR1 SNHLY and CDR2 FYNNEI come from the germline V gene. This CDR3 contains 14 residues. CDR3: CASSEGFNTGELFF. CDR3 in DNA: TGTGCCAGCAGTGAGGGGTTCAACACCGGGGAGCTGTTTTTT.

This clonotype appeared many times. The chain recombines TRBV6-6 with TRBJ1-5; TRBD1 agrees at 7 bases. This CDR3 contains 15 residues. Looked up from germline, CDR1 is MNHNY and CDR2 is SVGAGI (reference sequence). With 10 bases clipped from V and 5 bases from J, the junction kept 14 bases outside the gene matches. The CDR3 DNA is TGTGCCACCGATCCGTGGACAGGAGGCCATCAGCCCCAGCATTTT. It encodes CATDPWTGGHQPQHF.

The DNA of the CDR3 is TGTGCCAGCAGTTCCAGCTCCTACGAGCAGTACTTC. Protein product: CASSSSSYEQYF. The rearrangement joins TRBV28 to TRBJ2-7; D not certain. Germline loops: CDR1 MDHEN, CDR2 SYDVKM. The CDR3 loop spans 12 amino acids. The V gene lost 4 bases and the J gene lost 0 bases, with 4 bases spanning the gap. The variable domain in full, completed from reference TRBV28 and TRBJ2-7, reads DVKVTQSSRYLVKRTGEKVFLECVQDMDHENMFWYRQDPGLGLRLIYFSYDVKMKEKGDIPEGYSVSREKKERFSLILESASTNQTSMYLCASSSSSYEQYFGPGTRLTVT.

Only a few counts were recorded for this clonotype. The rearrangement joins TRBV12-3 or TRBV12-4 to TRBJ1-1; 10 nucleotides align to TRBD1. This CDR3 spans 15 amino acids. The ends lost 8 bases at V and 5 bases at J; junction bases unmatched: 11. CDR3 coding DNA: TGTGCCAGCTCCCGACGGGACAGGGGAGGTACTGAAGCTTTCTTT. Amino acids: CASSRRDRGGTEAFF.

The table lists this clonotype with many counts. The CDR3 protein is CASSQGGNEQFF. CDR3 bases: TGTGCCAGCAGCCAAGGTGGCAATGAGCAGTTCTTC. The rearrangement uses TRBV3-1 and TRBJ2-1, with D uncertain. Germline values: CDR1 LGHDT, CDR2 YNNKEL (reference sequence). The CDR3 contains 12 residues. The germline V and J ends were trimmed by 1 base and 6 bases, with 4 bases remaining between them.

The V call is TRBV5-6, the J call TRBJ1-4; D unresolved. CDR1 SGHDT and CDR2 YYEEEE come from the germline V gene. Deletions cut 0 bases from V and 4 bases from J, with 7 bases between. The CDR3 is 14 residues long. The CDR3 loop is CASSLVSHNEKLFF. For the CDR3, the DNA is TGTGCCAGCAGCTTGGTCTCTCATAATGAAAAACTGTTTTTT. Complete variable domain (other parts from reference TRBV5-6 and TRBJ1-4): DAGVTQSPTHLIKTRGQQVTLRCSPKSGHDTVSWYQQALGQGPQFIFQYYEEEERQRGNFPDRFSGHQFPNYSSELNVNALLLGDSALYLCASSLVSHNEKLFFGSGTQLSVL.

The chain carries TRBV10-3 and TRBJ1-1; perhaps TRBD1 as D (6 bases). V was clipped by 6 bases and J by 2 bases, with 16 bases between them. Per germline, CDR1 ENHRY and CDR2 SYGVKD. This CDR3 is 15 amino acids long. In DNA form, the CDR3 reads TGTGCCATCAGCCTACAGGGATCGGATAACACTGAAGCTTTCTTT. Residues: CAISLQGSDNTEAFF.

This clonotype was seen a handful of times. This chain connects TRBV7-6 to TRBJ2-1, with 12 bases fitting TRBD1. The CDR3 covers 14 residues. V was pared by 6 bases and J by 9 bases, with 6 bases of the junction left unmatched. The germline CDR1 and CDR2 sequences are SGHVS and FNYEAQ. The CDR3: CASREGQGAREQFF. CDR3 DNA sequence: TGTGCCAGCAGGGAGGGACAGGGGGCCCGTGAGCAGTTCTTC.

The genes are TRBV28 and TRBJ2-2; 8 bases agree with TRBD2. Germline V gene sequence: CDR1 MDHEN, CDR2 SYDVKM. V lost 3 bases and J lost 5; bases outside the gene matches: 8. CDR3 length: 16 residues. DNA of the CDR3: TGTGCCAGCAGTTTTACAGCGGGAGTTGGAACCGGGGAGCTGTTTTTT. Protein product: CASSFTAGVGTGELFF.

The CDR3 sequence: CASSLSLAGAGELFF. The CDR3 bases are TGTGCCAGCAGTTTATCACTAGCGGGAGCCGGGGAGCTGTTTTTT. The chain has TRBV28 and TRBJ2-2; 11 positions agree with TRBD2. The germline V gene encodes CDR1 MDHEN and CDR2 SYDVKM. The CDR3 spans 15 residues. The ends lost 1 base at V and 6 bases at J; junction bases unmatched: 1.

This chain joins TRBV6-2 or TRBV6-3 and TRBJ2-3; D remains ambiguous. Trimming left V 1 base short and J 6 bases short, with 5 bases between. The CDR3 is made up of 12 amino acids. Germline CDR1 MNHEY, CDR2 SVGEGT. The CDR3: CASSYLGDTQYF. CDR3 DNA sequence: TGTGCCAGCAGTTACTTGGGTGATACGCAGTATTTT.

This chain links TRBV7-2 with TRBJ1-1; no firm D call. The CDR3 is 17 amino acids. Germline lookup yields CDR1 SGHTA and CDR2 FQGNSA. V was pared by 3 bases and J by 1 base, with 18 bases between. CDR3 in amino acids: CASSLLGLGRANTEAFF. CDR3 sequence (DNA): TGTGCCAGCAGCTTGCTAGGGCTCGGACGGGCGAACACTGAAGCTTTCTTT.

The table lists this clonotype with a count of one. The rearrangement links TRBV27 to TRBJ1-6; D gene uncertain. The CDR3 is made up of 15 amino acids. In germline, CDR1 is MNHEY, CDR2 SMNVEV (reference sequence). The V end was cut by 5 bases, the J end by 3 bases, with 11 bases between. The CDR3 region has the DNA TGTGCCAGCAGTACCTCCCGGGACTATAATTCACCCCTCCACTTT. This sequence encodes CASSTSRDYNSPLHF.

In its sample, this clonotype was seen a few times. DNA of the CDR3: TGTGCCAGCAGCCCGGGACTCCGCCTCACAGATACGCAGTATTTT. Translated, it gives CASSPGLRLTDTQYF. V gene TRBV3-1 combines with J gene TRBJ2-3; tentative D call: TRBD2 (6 bases). The CDR3 totals 15 residues. Germline values: CDR1 LGHDT, CDR2 YNNKEL (reference sequence). Trimming stripped 4 bases from V and 2 bases from J, with 13 bases between.

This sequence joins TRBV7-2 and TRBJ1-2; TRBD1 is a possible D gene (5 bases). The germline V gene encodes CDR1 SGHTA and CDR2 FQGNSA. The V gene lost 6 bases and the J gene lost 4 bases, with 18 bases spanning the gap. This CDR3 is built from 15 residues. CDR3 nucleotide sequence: TGTGCCAGCAGAGTGGCTCCAGGGTCCTCCTATGGCTACACCTTC. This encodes CASRVAPGSSYGYTF.

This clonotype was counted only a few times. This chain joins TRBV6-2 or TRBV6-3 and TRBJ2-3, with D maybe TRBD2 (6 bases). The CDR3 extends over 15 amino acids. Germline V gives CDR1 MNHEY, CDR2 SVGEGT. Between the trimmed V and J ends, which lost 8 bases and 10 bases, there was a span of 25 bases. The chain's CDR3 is CASSPGASASTPQYF. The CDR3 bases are TGTGCCAGCTCTCCCGGGGCTAGCGCGTCGACCCCGCAGTATTTT.

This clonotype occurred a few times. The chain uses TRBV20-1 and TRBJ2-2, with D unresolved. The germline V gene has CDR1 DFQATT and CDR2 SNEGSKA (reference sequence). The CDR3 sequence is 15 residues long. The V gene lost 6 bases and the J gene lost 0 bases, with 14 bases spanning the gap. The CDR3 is CSASPTHSNTGELFF. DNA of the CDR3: TGCAGTGCAAGCCCGACACATTCGAACACCGGGGAGCTGTTTTTT.

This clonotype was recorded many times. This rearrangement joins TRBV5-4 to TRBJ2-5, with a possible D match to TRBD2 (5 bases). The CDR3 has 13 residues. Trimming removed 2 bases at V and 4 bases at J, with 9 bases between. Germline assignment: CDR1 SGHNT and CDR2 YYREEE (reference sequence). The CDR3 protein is CASSFLAAETQYF. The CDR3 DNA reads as TGTGCCAGCAGCTTCCTAGCCGCAGAGACCCAGTACTTC.